A single sample is the source of the 30 T cell receptor beta chains below, sequenced in a study of CXCR3-negative and CXCR3-positive naive CD8 T cells. UMI labels and 5' RACE were used to prepare the TRB cDNA libraries. TCRdb reanalyzed the 5' RACE reads, giving one entry per CDR3 protein sequence and no DNA. Recorded for this sample: 100,000 to 150,000 distinct CDR3 sequences. Sequencing was carried out using naive CXCR3- CD8+ T cells from blood. Subset of the sample: CD45RO-CCR7+CD27+CD95- naive CD8+ T cells lacking CXCR3 (TNR3-). These receptors were taken from a human donor in good health. Some clones in this sample may be carry-over from other donors' samples.

The chain combines TRBV29-1 with TRBJ2-5; TCRdb calls TRBD2, which cannot be checked without DNA. The germline V gene has CDR1 SQVTM and CDR2 ANQGSEA. The CDR3 is 13 residues long. The CDR3 loop is CSVEMGSQETQYF.

CDR3 amino acids: CASSPGTFTNYGYTF. This chain joins TRBV28 and TRBJ1-2; TCRdb's assignment of TRBD1 cannot be checked, as there is no DNA. Germline assignment: CDR1 MDHEN and CDR2 SYDVKM. The CDR3 loop spans 15 amino acids.

The chain is built from TRBV11-3 and TRBJ1-1. This CDR3 has 16 amino acids. Germline V lookup: CDR1 SGHNT, CDR2 YENEEA. The CDR3 here is CASSLVGQSMNTEAFF.

The chain joins TRBV4-2 to TRBJ1-2; as DNA is missing, the TRBD1 call by TCRdb cannot be tested. Germline loops: CDR1 LGHNA, CDR2 YNFKEQ. This CDR3 contains 13 residues. The CDR3 is CASRPQQGSGYTF.

The CDR3 loop is CASSVDSVSYEQYF. V is TRBV9 and J is TRBJ2-7. The CDR3 totals 14 residues. Per the germline V gene, CDR1 is SGDLS and CDR2 is YYNGEE.

This chain links TRBV6-5 with TRBJ2-1. This CDR3 has 13 amino acids. The germline CDR1 and CDR2 sequences are MNHEY and SVGAGI. The CDR3: CASSYRGVNEQFF.

The chain employs TRBV3-1 and TRBJ1-2. The CDR3 extends over 12 amino acids. Germline loops: CDR1 LGHDT, CDR2 YNNKEL (reference sequence). CDR3 sequence reads: CASSEGYYGYTF.

V gene TRBV5-4 combines with J gene TRBJ2-1; TCRdb's D call, TRBD2, is unchecked because there is no DNA. CDR3 size: 12 residues. Germline V gene data show CDR1 as SGHNT and CDR2 as YYREEE (reference sequence). The CDR3 sequence: CASRAGLAEQFF. Together with reference TRBV5-4 and TRBJ2-1, the CDR3 gives the full variable domain: ETGVTQSPTHLIKTRGQQVTLRCSSQSGHNTVSWYQQALGQGPQFIFQYYREEENGRGNFPPRFSGLQFPNYSSELNVNALELDDSALYLCASRAGLAEQFFGPGTRLTVL.

V usage is TRBV5-4 and J usage is TRBJ2-1; checking the TCRdb D call of TRBD2 is not possible without DNA. The CDR3 extends over 16 amino acids. CDR1 is SGHNT, CDR2 YYREEE, per germline (reference sequence). CDR3 residues: CASSLEGAGGFDEQFF.

This chain connects TRBV28 to TRBJ1-2; the D gene TCRdb calls, TRBD1, cannot be checked with no DNA. From germline, CDR1 is MDHEN and CDR2 SYDVKM. The CDR3 is 13 amino acids. CDR3 in amino acids: CASSLQGIYGYTF.

This chain links TRBV20-1 with TRBJ2-1; the D call from TCRdb, TRBD2, cannot be confirmed without DNA. The CDR3 runs 12 residues. Germline V gene lookup returns CDR1 DFQATT and CDR2 SNEGSKA (reference sequence). CDR3 region: CSARRETNEQFF.

This rearrangement joins TRBV20-1 to TRBJ2-1; the D call of TRBD1 rests on TCRdb alone, since no DNA is present to check it. The CDR3 consists of 18 residues. Germline V gives CDR1 DFQATT, CDR2 SNEGSKA (reference sequence). The CDR3 region is CSARDWDVTWGAYNEQFF.

The chain combines TRBV4-3 with TRBJ1-1; TCRdb's D gene call, TRBD1, goes unchecked for lack of DNA. This CDR3 contains 16 residues. Per the germline V gene, CDR1 is LGHNA and CDR2 is YSLEER. This CDR3 reads CASSQDRTGGNTEAFF.

J is TRBJ2-7 and V is TRBV29-1; checking the TCRdb D call of TRBD1 is not possible without DNA. The CDR3 has 15 residues. Germline V CDR1 and CDR2: SQVTM, ANQGSEA. The CDR3 loop reads CSVVPSGTETYEQYF.

CDR3 residues: CASLGGYYEQYF. This rearrangement joins TRBV2 to TRBJ2-7; TCRdb reports TRBD1, a call that lacks DNA to check it against. Germline V lookup: CDR1 SNHLY, CDR2 FYNNEI. The CDR3 spans 12 residues.

The CDR3 sequence is CASSRRGRASDTQYF. The V and J genes are TRBV28 and TRBJ2-3; TCRdb reports TRBD2, a call that lacks DNA to check it against. Per germline, CDR1 MDHEN and CDR2 SYDVKM. The CDR3 consists of 15 residues. Full variable domain (remainder filled in from reference TRBV28 and TRBJ2-3): DVKVTQSSRYLVKRTGEKVFLECVQDMDHENMFWYRQDPGLGLRLIYFSYDVKMKEKGDIPEGYSVSREKKERFSLILESASTNQTSMYLCASSRRGRASDTQYFGPGTRLTVL.

This sequence joins TRBV9 and TRBJ2-5. Germline lookup yields CDR1 SGDLS and CDR2 YYNGEE. CDR3 size: 12 residues. The CDR3 sequence: CASSLNEETQYF.

This rearrangement joins TRBV29-1 to TRBJ2-5; TCRdb selects TRBD2, and the lack of DNA leaves this call unchecked. The CDR3 totals 13 residues. Germline V gives CDR1 SQVTM, CDR2 ANQGSEA. CDR3 sequence: CSVTAVLQETQYF.

The rearrangement uses TRBV6-6 and TRBJ2-1; the D call of TRBD1 rests on TCRdb alone, since no DNA is present to check it. The CDR3 sequence is 15 residues long. The V gene's germline CDR1 is MNHNY and CDR2 SVGAGI (reference sequence). The CDR3 sequence is CASSYSPGALGEQFF.

V is TRBV6-6 and J is TRBJ2-2; TCRdb selects TRBD2, and the lack of DNA leaves this call unchecked. The CDR3 is 17 residues long. The germline V gene encodes CDR1 MNHNY and CDR2 SVGAGI (reference sequence). Here the CDR3 reads CASSYSTPGLGTGELFF.

The chain links TRBV11-1 to TRBJ2-7; TCRdb gives TRBD1 as the D gene, but with no DNA this cannot be confirmed. The CDR3 is made up of 14 amino acids. CDR1 is SGHAT and CDR2 is FQDESV in the germline V gene (reference sequence). The CDR3 here is CASSSRDKPYEQYF.

The rearrangement joins TRBV27 to TRBJ1-2. This CDR3 is built from 12 residues. Germline CDR1 MNHEY, CDR2 SMNVEV (reference sequence). CDR3 in amino acids: CASSLSGEGYTF.

The chain joins TRBV7-8 to TRBJ2-1; TCRdb picks TRBD2, but there is no DNA to check that call. Germline loops: CDR1 SGHVS, CDR2 FQNEAQ. The CDR3 length is 15 residues. CDR3 amino acids: CASSLASGGANEQFF.

V usage is TRBV3-1 and J usage is TRBJ2-5; the D call of TRBD2 rests on TCRdb alone, since no DNA is present to check it. Germline CDR1 and CDR2: LGHDT and YNNKEL (reference sequence). The CDR3 sequence is 17 residues long. CDR3 region: CASSQEKRGGLGETQYF.

This chain connects TRBV5-1 to TRBJ2-1; TCRdb's assignment of TRBD2 cannot be checked, as there is no DNA. Germline assignment: CDR1 SGHRS and CDR2 YFSETQ. The CDR3 runs 16 residues. The CDR3 reads CASSVTWTSGANEQFF.

The V gene is TRBV29-1, the J gene TRBJ2-1. The CDR3 runs 14 residues. The germline CDR1 and CDR2 sequences are SQVTM and ANQGSEA. Here the CDR3 reads CSVKSKMGYNEQFF.

The chain employs TRBV7-9 and TRBJ2-5; without DNA, the TCRdb call of TRBD1 cannot be checked. The CDR3 loop spans 18 amino acids. Germline V lookup: CDR1 SEHNR, CDR2 FQNEAQ (reference sequence). The CDR3 loop is CASSLRPLQGLSQETQYF.

J is TRBJ1-1 and V is TRBV7-8; TCRdb returns TRBD1, unconfirmable since there is no DNA. The germline V gene encodes CDR1 SGHVS and CDR2 FQNEAQ. The CDR3 is 18 residues long. CDR3 region: CASSLAGTGYLLSTEAFF. Full variable domain (rest looked up from reference TRBV7-8 and TRBJ1-1): GAGVSQSPRYKVAKRGQDVALRCDPISGHVSLFWYQQALGQGPEFLTYFQNEAQLDKSGLPSDRFFAERPEGSVSTLKIQRTQQEDSAVYLCASSLAGTGYLLSTEAFFGQGTRLTVV.

CDR3 protein: CASSLAGQGTNTGELFF. The V gene is TRBV12-3 or TRBV12-4, the J gene TRBJ2-2; TCRdb reports TRBD1, a call that lacks DNA to check it against. The CDR3 runs to 17 residues.

This sequence joins TRBV7-9 and TRBJ1-1; TCRdb's D call of TRBD1 is untestable without DNA. There are 16 residues in the CDR3. Germline V lookup: CDR1 SEHNR, CDR2 FQNEAQ (reference sequence). The CDR3 region is CASSFPRQGANTEAFF.